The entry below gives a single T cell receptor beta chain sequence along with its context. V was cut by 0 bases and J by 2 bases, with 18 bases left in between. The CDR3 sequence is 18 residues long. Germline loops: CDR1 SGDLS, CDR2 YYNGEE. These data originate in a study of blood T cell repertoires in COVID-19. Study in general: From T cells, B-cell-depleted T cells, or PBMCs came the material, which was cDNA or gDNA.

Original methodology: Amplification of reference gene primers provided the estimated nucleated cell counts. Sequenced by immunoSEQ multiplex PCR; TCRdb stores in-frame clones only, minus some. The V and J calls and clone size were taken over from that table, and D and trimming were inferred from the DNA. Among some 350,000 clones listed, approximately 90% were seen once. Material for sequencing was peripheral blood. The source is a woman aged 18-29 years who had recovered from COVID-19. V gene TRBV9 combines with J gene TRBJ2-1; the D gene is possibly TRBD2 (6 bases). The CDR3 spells CASSVEGQPGDTYNEQFF. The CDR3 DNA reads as TGTGCCAGCAGCGTAGAAGGGCAGCCGGGGGATACCTACAATGAGCAGTTCTTC. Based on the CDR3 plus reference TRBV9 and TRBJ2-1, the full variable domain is DSGVTQTPKHLITATGQRVTLRCSPRSGDLSVYWYQQSLDQGLQFLIQYYNGEERAKGNILERFSAQQFPDLHSELNLSSLELGDSALYFCASSVEGQPGDTYNEQFFGPGTRLTVL.